These 4 T cell receptor beta chains were sequenced from one sample in a study of control samples from healthy donors and cancer patients. Assay: immunoSEQ multiplex PCR; the TCRdb copy retains only in-frame clones and omits some. The sample lists around 95,000 clones, about 90% occurring once. Sequencing was done on a sample of blood. Receptor source: a woman aged 45-60 years in good health.

The rearrangement uses TRBV2 and TRBJ2-2, with no clear D. V was clipped by 5 bases and J by 3 bases, with 7 bases between them. CDR3 length: 13 amino acids. Germline V gene lookup returns CDR1 SNHLY and CDR2 FYNNEI. The CDR3 here is CASSIRHTGELFF. The CDR3 bases are TGTGCCAGCAGTATACGACACACCGGGGAGCTGTTTTTT.

This sequence joins TRBV18 and TRBJ1-4; D is ambiguous. The V end lost 3 bases, the J end lost 4 bases, and 6 bases lay between the germline ends. Per the germline V gene, CDR1 is KGHSH and CDR2 is LQKENI. CDR3 length: 13 amino acids. The CDR3 sequence is CASSPGSNEKLFF. The CDR3 region has the DNA TGTGCCAGCTCACCGGGTAGTAATGAAAAACTGTTTTTT.

V is TRBV24-1 and J is TRBJ2-5, with D perhaps matching TRBD2 (5 bases). V dropped 9 bases and J dropped 3 bases, with 19 bases sitting between them. The CDR3 runs to 15 residues. The germline gives CDR1 KGHDR, CDR2 SFDVKD. The DNA of the CDR3 is TGTGCCACCGGCTCCCGGGCTAGCCCAAAAGAGACCCAGTACTTC. This codes for CATGSRASPKETQYF.

The chain carries TRBV6-1 and TRBJ1-3, with D hard to call. Germline CDR1 reads MNHNS; CDR2 reads SASEGT. The CDR3 is 16 residues long. Trimming left V 3 bases short and J 0 bases short, with 12 bases between. The CDR3 is CASSELGEGSGNTIYF. The CDR3 bases are TGTGCCAGCAGTGAGCTCGGGGAGGGCTCTGGAAACACCATATATTTT.